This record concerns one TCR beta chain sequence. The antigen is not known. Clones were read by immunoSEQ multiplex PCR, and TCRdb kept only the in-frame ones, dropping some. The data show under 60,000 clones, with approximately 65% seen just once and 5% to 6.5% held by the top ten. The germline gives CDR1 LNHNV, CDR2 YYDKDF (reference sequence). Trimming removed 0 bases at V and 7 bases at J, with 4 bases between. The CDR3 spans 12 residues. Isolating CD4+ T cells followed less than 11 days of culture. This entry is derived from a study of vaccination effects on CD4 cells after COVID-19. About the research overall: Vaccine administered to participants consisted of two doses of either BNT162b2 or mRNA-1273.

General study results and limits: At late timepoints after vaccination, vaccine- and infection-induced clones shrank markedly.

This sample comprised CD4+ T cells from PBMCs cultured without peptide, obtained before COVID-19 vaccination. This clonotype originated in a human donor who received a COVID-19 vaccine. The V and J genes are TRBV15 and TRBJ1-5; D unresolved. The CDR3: CATSRDQQPQHF. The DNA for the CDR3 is TGTGCCACCAGCAGAGATCAACAGCCCCAGCATTTT.